This T cell receptor beta chain was obtained from a study of metastatic and nonmetastatic thyroid tumors. About the research overall: From malignant and benign thyroid patients, repertoires in blood and in tumor or nodule tissue were compared.

In its sample, this clone was seen many times. TCRdb re-called the PCR reads through MiXCR. The repertoire includes 60,000 to 75,000 clones, 4% to 4.5% of them detected once, and about 22% sits in the top ten. This CDR3 has 15 residues. Germline-derived CDR1 and CDR2 are MDHEN and SYDVKM. Trimming took off 8 bases at V and 0 bases at J, with 14 bases between the two ends. The entire patient cohort was treatment-naive prior to thyroid surgery. The material sequenced was blood. This TCR came from a female donor with papillary thyroid cancer or a benign thyroid nodule (not recorded which). Some clones in this sample may be carry-over from other donors' samples. The chain employs TRBV28 and TRBJ1-5; D gene ambiguous. The CDR3 is CASGGSLYSNQPQHF. The CDR3 bases are TGTGCCAGCGGCGGCAGCCTATATAGCAATCAGCCCCAGCATTTT.